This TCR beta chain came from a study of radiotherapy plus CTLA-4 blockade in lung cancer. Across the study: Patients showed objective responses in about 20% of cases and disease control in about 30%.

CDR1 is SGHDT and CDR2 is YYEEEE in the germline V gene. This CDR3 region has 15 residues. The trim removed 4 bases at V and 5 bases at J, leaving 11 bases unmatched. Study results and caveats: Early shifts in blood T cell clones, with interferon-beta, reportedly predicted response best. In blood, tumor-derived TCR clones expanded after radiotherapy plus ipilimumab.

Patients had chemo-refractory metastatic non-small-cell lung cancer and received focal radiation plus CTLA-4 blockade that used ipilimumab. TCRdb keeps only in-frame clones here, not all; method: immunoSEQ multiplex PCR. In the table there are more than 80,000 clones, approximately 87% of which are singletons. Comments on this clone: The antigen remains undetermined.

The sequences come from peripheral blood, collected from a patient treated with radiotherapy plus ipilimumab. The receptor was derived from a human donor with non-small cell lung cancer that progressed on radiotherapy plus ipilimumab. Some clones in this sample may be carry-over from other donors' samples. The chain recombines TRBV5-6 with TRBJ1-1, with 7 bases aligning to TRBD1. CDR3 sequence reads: CASSQIQGRGTEAFF. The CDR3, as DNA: TGTGCCAGCAGCCAAATACAGGGGCGGGGAACTGAAGCTTTCTTT.